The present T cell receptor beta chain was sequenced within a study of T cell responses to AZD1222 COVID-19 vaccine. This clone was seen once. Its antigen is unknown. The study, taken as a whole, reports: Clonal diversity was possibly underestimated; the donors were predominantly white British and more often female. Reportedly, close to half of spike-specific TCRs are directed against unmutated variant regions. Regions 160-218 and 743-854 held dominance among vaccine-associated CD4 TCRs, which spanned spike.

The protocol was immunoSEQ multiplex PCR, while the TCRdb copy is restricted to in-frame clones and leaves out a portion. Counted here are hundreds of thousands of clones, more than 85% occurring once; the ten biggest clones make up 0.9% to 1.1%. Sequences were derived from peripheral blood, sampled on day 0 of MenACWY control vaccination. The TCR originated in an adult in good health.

The CDR3 sequence: CASSQAGGDADTQYF. The CDR3, as DNA: TGCGCCAGCAGCCAAGCGGGGGGCGACGCAGATACGCAGTATTTT. The rearrangement joins TRBV5-1 to TRBJ2-3; 9 bases are shared with TRBD2. There are 15 residues in the CDR3. Unmatched junction bases numbered 7, after V lost 4 bases and J lost 4 bases. CDR1 and CDR2 (germline): SGHRS, YFSETQ.